This is a list of T cell receptor beta chains from one sample in a study of blood T cell repertoires in COVID-19. This table comes from immunoSEQ multiplex PCR, and its TCRdb copy is limited to in-frame clones, with some not included. The sample lists more than 300,000 clones; 88% were seen once. Sequencing input: peripheral blood. These receptor sequences come from a woman aged 70-85 years with COVID-19, enrolled during active disease. The CDR3 runs from the conserved cysteine through the conserved F or W.

v_call	j_call	cdr3_aa
TRBV5-8	TRBJ1-3	CASSLGQGTGNTIYF
TRBV4-3	TRBJ2-3	CASSAGSTDTQYF
TRBV6-5	TRBJ2-5	CASSHGQGASETQYF
TRBV2	TRBJ2-5	CASRHDGLQETQYF
TRBV30	TRBJ2-2	CAWSVADYTGELFF
TRBV7-9	TRBJ1-1	CASSSRTGDTEAFF
TRBV6-5	TRBJ1-5	CASTRGMSNQPQHF
TRBV19	TRBJ1-2	CASKWSGNNYGYTF
TRBV6-5	TRBJ1-3	CASSLDRAGNTIYF
TRBV18	TRBJ1-6	CASSPQQENYNSPLHF
TRBV7-2	TRBJ2-1	CASSSLGLAGGSEQFF
TRBV12-5	TRBJ2-2	CASGRWDTNTGELFF
TRBV2	TRBJ2-3	CASSEEIAGGLDTQYF
TRBV18	TRBJ1-1	CASSPGQDEAFF
TRBV5-1	TRBJ1-1	CASSSEGRTEAFF
TRBV19	TRBJ1-1	CASTQGAGNTEAFF
TRBV5-4	TRBJ1-2	CASSWDRNYGYTF
TRBV23-1	TRBJ2-7	CASSFRVSNYEQYF
TRBV5-1	TRBJ2-1	CASSFNGRGLNEQFF
TRBV5-6	TRBJ1-6	CASSTTRGNSPLHF
TRBV30	TRBJ1-5	CAWSKGDNQPQHF
TRBV30	TRBJ2-2	CAWGTGQGTGELFF
TRBV5-3	TRBJ1-1	CARIEGGNTEAFF
TRBV2	TRBJ2-3	CASSDPGTVNTDTQYF